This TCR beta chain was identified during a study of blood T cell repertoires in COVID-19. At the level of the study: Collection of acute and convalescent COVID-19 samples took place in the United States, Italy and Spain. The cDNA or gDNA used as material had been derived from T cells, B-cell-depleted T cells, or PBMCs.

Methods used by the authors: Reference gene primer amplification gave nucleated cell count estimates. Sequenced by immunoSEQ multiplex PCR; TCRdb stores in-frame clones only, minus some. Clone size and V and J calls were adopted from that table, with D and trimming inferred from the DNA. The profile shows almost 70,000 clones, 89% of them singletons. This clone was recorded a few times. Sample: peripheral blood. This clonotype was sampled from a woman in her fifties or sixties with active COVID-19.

The CDR3 sequence is CASSESGRPNGELFF. In DNA form, the CDR3 reads TGTGCCAGCAGCGAATCCGGGAGACCGAATGGGGAGCTGTTTTTT. This chain joins TRBV5-5 and TRBJ2-2; weak D call: TRBD2 (6 bases). CDR1 SGHKS and CDR2 YYEKEE come from the germline V gene (reference sequence). CDR3 length: 15 residues. V shed 4 bases and J shed 8 bases, with 18 bases lying between them.